This is a list of T cell receptor beta chains from one sample in a study of T cell responses to AZD1222 COVID-19 vaccine. Generated by immunoSEQ multiplex PCR, the TCRdb table keeps only in-frame clones and is missing some. Among about 140,000 clones listed, roughly 90% were seen once. The sequences come from peripheral blood, collected on day 0 of AZD1222 vaccination. The source of these receptors is an adult in good health. Both conserved end residues are part of each CDR3. The D gene is left open where the match is weak. The size entry is marked missing in some rows and otherwise reads once, few, many or a size class.

clone_size j_call v_call cdr3_length d_call cdr3_aa cdr3_nt
- TRBJ1-5 TRBV30 13 - CAWSRSGNQPQHF TGTGCCTGGAGTCGTTCAGGGAATCAGCCCCAGCATTTT
- TRBJ2-2 TRBV6-2/TRBV6-3 15 TRBD1 CASSATGVRTGELFF TGTGCCAGCAGCGCGACAGGGGTTAGGACCGGGGAGCTGTTTTTT
- TRBJ2-1 TRBV5-1 15 - CASSLLLATNNEQFF TGCGCCAGCAGCTTGTTGCTAGCGACGAACAATGAGCAGTTCTTC
- TRBJ2-1 TRBV4-3 13 - CASSQFGGYEQFF TGCGCCAGCAGCCAATTCGGTGGCTATGAGCAGTTCTTC
once TRBJ2-7 TRBV11-3 13 - CASSLDLSHEQYF TGTGCCAGCAGCTTAGATCTAAGCCACGAGCAGTACTTC
- TRBJ2-2 TRBV2 15 TRBD2 CASRPLAGDVGELFF TGTGCCAGCAGACCACTAGCGGGGGATGTCGGGGAGCTGTTTTTT
- TRBJ2-3 TRBV19 16 TRBD2 CASSASGGFRTDTQYF TGTGCCAGTAGCGCTAGCGGGGGGTTCCGCACAGATACGCAGTATTTT
- TRBJ2-7 TRBV10-3 13 - CAIGEAQRGEQYF TGTGCCATCGGGGAGGCCCAACGAGGCGAGCAGTACTTC
- TRBJ2-3 TRBV6-4 16 TRBD2 CASSDYPSGTPDTQYF TGTGCCAGCAGTGACTACCCTAGCGGGACCCCAGATACGCAGTATTTT
once TRBJ2-7 TRBV4-1 15 TRBD1 CASSPRDSNTYEQYF TGCGCCAGCAGCCCCCGGGACAGTAATACCTACGAGCAGTACTTC
once TRBJ1-5 TRBV7-2 13 TRBD1 CASSIDRDRGQHF TGTGCCAGCAGCATCGACCGGGACAGGGGGCAGCATTTT
- TRBJ2-2 TRBV7-6 17 - CASSSTRAGGSNGELFF TGTGCCAGCAGCTCCACTCGGGCTGGAGGGAGTAACGGGGAGCTGTTTTTT
few TRBJ2-3 TRBV6-1 14 - CASSEVRRTDTQYF TGTGCCAGCAGTGAAGTGCGCCGCACAGATACGCAGTATTTT
once TRBJ2-7 TRBV28 14 TRBD2 CASSHQRGTYEQYF TGTGCCAGCAGTCACCAGCGGGGGACCTACGAGCAGTACTTC
- TRBJ2-7 TRBV18 14 - CASSPGRSSYEQYF TGTGCCAGCTCACCGGGACGGAGCTCCTACGAGCAGTACTTC
- TRBJ1-2 TRBV5-4 15 - CASSLGVARNYGYTF TGTGCCAGCAGCTTGGGAGTGGCCAGAAACTATGGCTACACCTTC
- TRBJ1-2 TRBV19 17 - CASISEHTGGLNYGYTF TGTGCCAGTATAAGTGAACATACAGGAGGGCTCAACTATGGCTACACCTTC
- TRBJ2-1 TRBV2 13 - CASSEAWYNEQFF TGTGCCAGCAGTGAAGCTTGGTACAATGAGCAGTTCTTC
- TRBJ1-4 TRBV30 15 TRBD1 CAYSSLRGQIEKLFF TGTGCCTACAGTTCCCTAAGGGGGCAGATTGAAAAACTGTTTTTT
- TRBJ1-6 TRBV28 16 - CASSYPQGTGNSPLHF TGTGCCAGCAGTTACCCACAGGGAACGGGTAATTCACCCCTCCACTTT
- TRBJ2-1 TRBV5-1 20 TRBD2 CASSLEGLAGAWSSYNEQFF TGCGCCAGCAGCTTGGAGGGACTAGCGGGAGCGTGGAGCTCCTACAATGAGCAGTTCTTC
- TRBJ2-2 TRBV19 14 TRBD2 CASTMTGGAGELFF TGTGCCAGTACCATGACCGGGGGGGCCGGGGAGCTGTTTTTT
few TRBJ2-7 TRBV19 14 - CASRWKGSTYEQYF TGTGCCAGTAGGTGGAAGGGGTCAACCTACGAGCAGTACTTC
few TRBJ1-4 TRBV9 15 - CASSSGPSTNEKLFF TGTGCCAGCAGCTCAGGGCCATCAACTAATGAAAAACTGTTTTTT
- TRBJ2-1 TRBV10-2 14 - CASTWSLSFNEQFF TGCGCCAGCACCTGGTCGCTATCCTTTAATGAGCAGTTCTTC
- TRBJ1-1 TRBV4-3 14 - CASSQEVNERQAFF TGCGCCAGCAGCCAAGAAGTCAACGAAAGACAGGCTTTCTTT
- TRBJ1-2 TRBV30 13 - CAWSGGIRYGYTF TGTGCCTGGAGTGGGGGGATCCGCTATGGCTACACCTTC
- TRBJ2-1 TRBV28 15 TRBD1 CASSRFQGDENEQFF TGTGCCAGCAGTCGATTTCAGGGGGATGAGAATGAGCAGTTCTTC
- TRBJ2-1 TRBV4-2 18 TRBD2 CASSQGLAGGRVYNEQFF TGTGCCAGCAGCCAGGGACTAGCGGGAGGGAGAGTATACAATGAGCAGTTCTTC
- TRBJ1-6 TRBV5-4 14 TRBD1 CASRTGTVNSPLHF TGTGCCAGCAGAACCGGGACAGTAAACTCACCCCTCCACTTT
- TRBJ1-4 TRBV30 13 TRBD1 CACTGVRVGKLFF TGTGCCTGCACAGGGGTTAGAGTAGGAAAACTGTTTTTT
once TRBJ1-2 TRBV5-1 16 - CASSFDRRLSNYGYTF TGCGCCAGCAGCTTCGACCGGCGGCTCTCTAACTATGGCTACACCTTC
- TRBJ2-1 TRBV29-1 14 TRBD2 CSVRSGVLNNEQFF TGCAGCGTCCGAAGCGGGGTGCTTAACAATGAGCAGTTCTTC
- TRBJ1-1 TRBV6-5 13 - CASSYGGSHEAFF TGTGCCAGCAGTTACGGTGGCAGCCATGAAGCTTTCTTT
- TRBJ1-5 TRBV27 16 - CASSSRQNYSNQPQHF TGTGCCAGCAGTTCCAGACAGAATTATAGCAATCAGCCCCAGCATTTT
- TRBJ2-1 TRBV7-3 13 - CASSLSSYNEQFF TGTGCCAGCAGCTTAAGTTCCTACAATGAGCAGTTCTTC
once TRBJ1-1 TRBV6-2/TRBV6-3 12 - CASSYWRGGAFF TGTGCCAGCAGTTACTGGAGGGGTGGAGCTTTCTTT
- TRBJ2-2 TRBV6-2/TRBV6-3 13 - CASSPRTTGELFF TGTGCCAGCAGCCCCCGAACCACCGGGGAGCTGTTTTTT
- TRBJ2-7 TRBV18 14 - CASSPLERGAEQYF TGTGCCAGCTCACCACTGGAGCGAGGCGCCGAGCAGTACTTC
- TRBJ1-6 TRBV2 13 TRBD1 CARTDRVDSPLHF TGTGCCAGGACGGACAGGGTGGATTCACCCCTCCACTTT
- TRBJ1-1 TRBV7-2 13 TRBD1 CASSATGGTEAFF TGTGCCAGCAGCGCAACAGGGGGCACTGAAGCTTTCTTT
- TRBJ2-1 TRBV13 15 - CASSLDGTGRNEQFF TGTGCCAGCAGCTTAGACGGTACGGGGCGGAATGAGCAGTTCTTC